Following are 11 T cell receptor beta chains from one sample sequenced in a study of blood T cells in healthy people across ages. PCR was performed a second time for about 7 to 12 cycles using a sample-barcoded 5' primer and a J-beta primer mix. TCRdb itself ran the 5' RACE reads through MiXCR, one entry per CDR3 protein. The profile covers roughly 700,000 distinct CDR3 sequences, with around 45% appearing a single time and about 32% taken by the ten largest. Input material: blood. All receptors derive from an older woman in good health.

There are a few counts of this clonotype. This chain uses TRBV2 with TRBJ2-7, with 7 positions matching TRBD2. Germline V CDR1 and CDR2: SNHLY, FYNNEI. J gave up 5 bases and V 6 bases, and 10 bases lay outside the gene matches. The CDR3 covers 14 residues. The chain's CDR3 is CASSEAAGRDEQYF. CDR3 in DNA: TGTGCCAGCAGCGAGGCGGCAGGGAGGGACGAGCAGTACTTC. Supplemented by reference TRBV2 and TRBJ2-7, the full variable domain reads EPEVTQTPSHQVTQMGQEVILRCVPISNHLYFYWYRQILGQKVEFLVSFYNNEISEKSEIFDDQFSVERPDGSNFTLKIRSTKLEDSAMYFCASSEAAGRDEQYFGPGTRLTVT.

The CDR3 protein is CASSFLSSGIYEQYF. CDR3 DNA: TGTGCCAGCAGTTTTTTGTCTAGCGGGATCTACGAGCAGTACTTC. The gene calls are TRBV28 and TRBJ2-7; 9 nucleotides match TRBD2. There are 15 residues in the CDR3. V lost 3 bases, J lost 3 bases, and 6 bases stayed unmatched. Looked up from germline, CDR1 is MDHEN and CDR2 is SYDVKM.

This clonotype was counted only a few times. The rearrangement uses TRBV6-2 or TRBV6-3 and TRBJ2-7, with 7 bases fitting TRBD2. The CDR3 is made up of 15 amino acids. Germline V gene lookup returns CDR1 MNHEY and CDR2 SVGEGT. After removal of 4 bases from V and 0 bases from J, the junction contained 6 bases not matched to a gene. The CDR3 protein is CASSSERDVSYEQYF. As DNA, the CDR3 is TGTGCCAGCAGTTCTGAGCGGGATGTCTCCTACGAGCAGTACTTC.

This clonotype has just a few counts. The V call is TRBV6-5, the J call TRBJ2-4; TRBD1 matches at 8 bases. V lost 10 bases, J lost 5 bases, and 13 bases stayed unmatched. This CDR3 has 15 residues. The germline CDR1 and CDR2 sequences are MNHEY and SVGAGI. CDR3 region: CANRGEQGNENIQYF. The CDR3 nucleotides read TGTGCCAACAGGGGGGAACAGGGTAACGAAAACATTCAGTACTTC.

The V gene is TRBV7-9, the J gene TRBJ2-1, with TRBD2 matching 10 bases. Trimming removed 3 bases from V and 8 bases from J; junction bases left unmatched: 10. The CDR3 spans 16 residues. Germline V gene sequence: CDR1 SEHNR, CDR2 FQNEAQ (reference sequence). The DNA of the CDR3 is TGTGCCAGCAGCTTGTCTCTAGCGGGAGTTGGGTATGAGCAGTTCTTC. It encodes CASSLSLAGVGYEQFF.

The V and J genes are TRBV4-2 and TRBJ2-5; D is uncertain. The V end was cut by 0 bases, the J end by 2 bases, with 13 bases between. Germline assignment: CDR1 LGHNA and CDR2 YNFKEQ. This CDR3 contains 16 residues. The CDR3 region is CASSQEGRGRQETQYF. The CDR3 DNA follows: TGTGCCAGCAGCCAAGAAGGGCGTGGCCGTCAAGAGACCCAGTACTTC.

CDR3 nucleotides: TGTGCCAGCACTAGCGCTGGTGAGCAGTTCTTC. Its protein is CASTSAGEQFF. The chain links TRBV25-1 to TRBJ2-1; D perhaps matches TRBD2 (6 bases). The germline CDR1 and CDR2 sequences are MGHDK and SYGVNS. Trimming removed 7 bases at V and 9 bases at J, with 10 bases between. The CDR3 covers 11 residues.

This clonotype was counted a few times. The J gene is TRBJ2-5, the V gene TRBV4-3; 8 nucleotides match TRBD2. Matching the DNA end better, TRBJ2-7 makes the J call doubtful. The CDR3 runs to 16 residues. Germline assignment: CDR1 LGHNA and CDR2 YSLEER. The CDR3 loop reads CASSQAWLAGLYEQYF. CDR3 in DNA: TGCGCCAGCAGCCAAGCGTGGCTAGCGGGTCTCTACGAGCAGTACTTC.

This clonotype has more than one count but fewer than ten. The V gene is TRBV6-6, the J gene TRBJ2-4, with 7 bases that match TRBD1. After removal of 0 bases from V and 1 base from J, the junction contained 6 bases not matched to a gene. Germline V gene data show CDR1 as MNHNY and CDR2 as SVGAGI (reference sequence). The CDR3 consists of 17 residues. The CDR3 nucleotides are TGTGCCAGCAGTTACTCGAAGGGGGCTGGGGCCAAAAACATTCAGTACTTC. Translating it yields CASSYSKGAGAKNIQYF.

CDR3 loop: CSAPRAGEETQYF. CDR3 sequence (DNA): TGCAGTGCCCCAAGGGCGGGAGAAGAGACCCAGTACTTC. The rearrangement joins TRBV20-1 to TRBJ2-5; 7 nucleotides line up with TRBD2. The length of the CDR3 is 13 residues. V was clipped by 6 bases and J by 3 bases; unmatched bases: 7. Germline CDR1 DFQATT, CDR2 SNEGSKA (reference sequence).

The gene calls are TRBV20-1 and TRBJ2-3; TRBD2 matches at 8 bases. The V gene end was trimmed by 3 bases and the J gene end by 1 base; junction bases not matched to a gene: 12. The length of the CDR3 is 17 residues. Germline assignment: CDR1 DFQATT and CDR2 SNEGSKA (reference sequence). CDR3 sequence (DNA): TGCAGTGCTAGCGGTAGCGGGATTGCGGGGGGCACAGATACGCAGTATTTT. Its protein is CSASGSGIAGGTDTQYF.